This T cell receptor beta chain was recorded in a study of cytomegalovirus exposure and HLA in healthy donors. The wider study: HLA-typed donors contributed around 85 million unique TCRs, which were held in an early data release. Regarding the study as a whole: A later analysis showed HLA-associated TCR beta chains outstripping equally common others in clonal expansion. Associated with cytomegalovirus, according to the listing, were around 160 TCR beta chains.

This CDR3 contains 15 residues. Germline V gene sequence: CDR1 SGHAT, CDR2 FQDESV (reference sequence). V shed 1 base and J 6 bases; nucleotides not matched to a gene: 2. As regards this clone: What it binds is not known.

Amplification used 60 Vbeta primers and 13 Jbeta primers. TCRdb's table, derived via immunoSEQ multiplex PCR, lists solely in-frame clones and lacks some. The data show 150,000 or so clones, more than 65% seen once. The sequence came from a male donor in good health and CMV-seronegative. Sequencing used PBMCs. The chain couples TRBV11-1 to TRBJ2-1; TRBD1 aligns across 11 bases. CDR3: CASSLDGTGGNEQFF. The CDR3 nucleotides are TGTGCCAGCAGCTTAGATGGGACAGGGGGCAATGAGCAGTTCTTC.